A selection of T cell receptor beta chains follows, all from one sample in a study of vaccination and CD4 T cells after COVID-19. No antigen is known for these receptors. TCRdb analysed the PCR reads with MiXCR anew, one entry per CDR3 protein. The sample includes tens of thousands of distinct CDR3 sequences, 70% of them seen just once. What was sequenced was CD4+ T cells from blood, cultured in vitro. The receptor source for this set is a human donor who had recovered from COVID-19. CDR3s include the opening cysteine and the closing phenylalanine or tryptophan. Fields, in order: V gene, J gene, D gene, clone size, CDR3 protein, CDR3 DNA. The D gene is left open where the match is weak. The size field is filled for only some rows; it gives once, few, many or a size class.

>TRBV10-3|TRBJ1-1|.|.
CAISQVNTEAFF
TGTGCCATCAGTCAGGTCAACACTGAAGCTTTCTTT
>TRBV7-2|TRBJ1-1|.|.
CASSLWQGRDAFF
TGTGCCAGCAGCTTATGGCAGGGGAGGGACGCTTTCTTT
>TRBV2|TRBJ2-3|TRBD1|once
CASRGQGLGTDTQYF
TGTGCCAGCAGGGGACAGGGGCTCGGCACAGATACGCAGTATTTT
>TRBV10-3|TRBJ1-2|TRBD1|.
CAISPGTGTWGYTF
TGTGCCATCAGCCCCGGGACAGGGACCTGGGGCTACACCTTC
>TRBV2|TRBJ2-6|.|.
CASRDGRGANVLTF
TGTGCCAGCAGGGACGGGAGAGGGGCCAACGTCCTGACTTTC
>TRBV30|TRBJ2-5|.|.
CAWDSSRVAQYF
TGTGCCTGGGACTCCAGCCGGGTGGCCCAGTACTTC
>TRBV29-1|TRBJ1-2|.|.
CSVARVHYTF
TGCAGCGTTGCCCGGGTCCACTACACCTTC
>TRBV30|TRBJ1-1|.|.
CAWNRQDNTEAFF
TGTGCCTGGAACAGACAGGACAACACTGAAGCTTTCTTT
>TRBV6-1|TRBJ1-4|.|.
CASSRRDGEKLFF
TGTGCCAGCAGTAGAAGGGATGGCGAAAAACTGTTTTTT
>TRBV7-2|TRBJ1-1|.|.
CASSPTEQMIAFF
TGTGCCAGCAGCCCCACGGAACAGATGATTGCTTTCTTT
>TRBV6-1|TRBJ2-3|TRBD1|.
CASIPGDSLVTDTQYF
TGTGCCAGCATCCCAGGGGACAGCTTAGTCACAGATACGCAGTATTTT
>TRBV28|TRBJ1-2|.|once
CASTKGEYGYTF
TGTGCCAGCACGAAGGGTGAGTATGGCTACACCTTC
>TRBV6-1|TRBJ2-7|TRBD2|.
CASSMLAGGKLEQYF
TGTGCCAGCAGTATGCTAGCGGGAGGGAAGCTCGAGCAGTACTTC
>TRBV7-2|TRBJ2-3|.|.
CASSFNPSTDTQYF
TGTGCCAGCAGCTTCAACCCTAGCACAGATACGCAGTATTTT
>TRBV30|TRBJ1-6|.|.
CAWSVRQGLNSPLHF
TGTGCCTGGAGTGTCAGGCAGGGCTTGAATTCACCCCTCCACTTT
>TRBV4-3|TRBJ1-2|.|.
CASSQRAGSNYGYTF
TGCGCCAGCAGCCAGCGCGCGGGGTCCAACTATGGCTACACCTTC
>TRBV11-2|TRBJ1-3|.|once
CASSTPRSGNTIYF
TGTGCCAGCAGCACGCCGAGATCTGGAAACACCATATATTTT
>TRBV7-9|TRBJ1-5|TRBD1|few
CASSLVVGQGDQPQHF
TGTGCCAGCAGCTTAGTCGTTGGGCAGGGGGATCAGCCCCAGCATTTT
>TRBV24-1|TRBJ2-5|TRBD2|few
CATASGRAKLLETQYF
TGTGCCACCGCTAGCGGGAGGGCCAAACTACTGGAGACCCAGTACTTC
>TRBV7-2|TRBJ1-3|TRBD1|.
CASSRGTGNSGNTIYF
TGTGCCAGCAGCCGCGGGACAGGGAACTCTGGAAACACCATATATTTT
>TRBV7-2|TRBJ1-2|.|few
CASSFGREDYTF
TGTGCCAGCAGCTTCGGCAGGGAGGACTACACCTTC
>TRBV27|TRBJ2-1|TRBD1|.
CASRDRRYNEQFF
TGTGCCAGCCGGGACAGGCGATACAATGAGCAGTTCTTC
>TRBV27|TRBJ1-2|TRBD1|.
CASSPQGAGYGYTF
TGTGCCAGCAGCCCACAGGGGGCTGGCTATGGCTACACCTTC
>TRBV7-2|TRBJ1-5|.|.
CASSKMTANSNQPQHF
TGTGCCAGCAGCAAAATGACAGCGAATAGCAATCAGCCCCAGCATTTT
>TRBV6-2/TRBV6-3|TRBJ1-5|.|.
CASSPRVNQPQHF
TGTGCCAGTTCGCCGAGGGTCAATCAGCCCCAGCATTTT
>TRBV20-1|TRBJ1-2|TRBD1|few
CSAWTGYGYTF
TGCAGTGCTTGGACAGGCTATGGCTACACCTTC
>TRBV7-2|TRBJ1-2|.|.
CASSLMGQSVYGYTF
TGTGCCAGCAGCTTAATGGGCCAGTCAGTTTATGGCTACACCTTC
>TRBV28|TRBJ1-5|.|once
CASSPGGAGHQPQHF
TGTGCCAGCAGTCCCGGGGGGGCGGGACATCAGCCCCAGCATTTT
>TRBV20-1|TRBJ2-5|.|.
CSAPDGAQETQYF
TGCAGTGCTCCGGACGGGGCCCAAGAGACCCAGTACTTC
>TRBV5-5|TRBJ2-6|.|.
CASSLGDTGANVLTF
TGTGCCAGCAGCTTGGGGGATACTGGGGCCAACGTCCTGACTTTC
>TRBV20-1|TRBJ1-5|.|.
CSARGASNQPQHF
TGCAGTGCCCGAGGGGCCAGCAATCAGCCCCAGCATTTT
>TRBV2|TRBJ1-5|.|.
CATSDPYQPQHF
TGTGCCACCTCGGACCCTTATCAGCCCCAGCATTTT
>TRBV6-1|TRBJ1-2|.|once
CASNVASGGSQYGYTF
TGTGCCAGCAATGTAGCAAGCGGGGGCAGCCAATATGGCTACACCTTC
>TRBV15|TRBJ2-3|.|.
CATSRDGRSTDTQYF
TGTGCCACCAGCAGAGATGGCCGGAGCACAGATACGCAGTATTTT
>TRBV11-2|TRBJ2-5|TRBD2|.
CASSLSGGETQYF
TGTGCCAGCAGCTTATCGGGGGGAGAGACCCAGTACTTC
>TRBV6-1|TRBJ1-5|TRBD1|few
CASSDTPQQGVIQPQHF
TGTGCCAGCAGTGACACACCACAGCAGGGGGTAATTCAGCCCCAGCATTTT
>TRBV28|TRBJ1-5|TRBD1|few
CASRDRLGNQPQHF
TGTGCCAGCAGGGACAGGCTAGGCAATCAGCCCCAGCATTTT
>TRBV28|TRBJ1-6|.|few
CASTRPTEPPLHF
TGTGCCAGCACCAGACCCACCGAGCCACCCCTCCACTTT
>TRBV20-1|TRBJ2-3|TRBD2|.
CSARLAGGTDTQYF
TGCAGTGCTAGACTAGCGGGAGGAACAGATACGCAGTATTTT
>TRBV24-1|TRBJ1-2|.|.
CATSDLTSNGYTF
TGTGCCACCAGTGATTTGACGTCTAATGGCTACACCTTC
>TRBV2|TRBJ2-3|TRBD2|once
CASSSSGMNTDTQYF
TGTGCCAGCAGTAGTAGCGGGATGAACACAGATACGCAGTATTTT